The 30 T cell receptor beta chains reported below all come from one sample, sequenced in a study of cytomegalovirus exposure and HLA in healthy donors. TCRdb's copy holds only in-frame clones and misses some; the assay was immunoSEQ multiplex PCR. Of some 130,000 clones detected, around four fifths appear once; the ten largest clones hold around 1.4%. Input material: PBMCs. Source of these receptors: a young woman in good health and CMV-seronegative.

A single count supports this clone. V and J are TRBV5-6 and TRBJ1-2; 7 nucleotides agree with TRBD1. This CDR3 is 16 amino acids long. Germline V lookup: CDR1 SGHDT, CDR2 YYEEEE. The J segment lost 3 bases and the V segment lost 0 bases, leaving 8 bases of the junction unmatched. CDR3 bases: TGTGCCAGCAGCTTGGACAGGGGCTCTCTGGACTATGGCTACACCTTC. Protein sequence: CASSLDRGSLDYGYTF.

V is TRBV29-1 and J is TRBJ1-1, with TRBD1 as a possible D gene (5 bases). The CDR3 is made up of 14 amino acids. Germline V lookup: CDR1 SQVTM, CDR2 ANQGSEA. V lost 7 bases, J lost 1 base, and 16 bases lay in between. The CDR3 spells CSAPGVGRNTEAFF. The CDR3 DNA reads as TGCAGCGCTCCGGGGGTGGGGAGGAACACTGAAGCTTTCTTT.

This clone has a single count. The chain couples TRBV6-1 to TRBJ1-2; the D is unclear. The CDR3 is 12 residues long. The germline V gene encodes CDR1 MNHNS and CDR2 SASEGT. The V end was cut by 5 bases, the J end by 4 bases, with 8 bases between. The CDR3, as DNA: TGTGCCAGCAGTCGAGGCGGCTATGGCTACACCTTC. Protein: CASSRGGYGYTF.

The chain has TRBV7-8 and TRBJ2-6, with TRBD2 as a possible D gene (7 bases). CDR1 and CDR2 (germline): SGHVS, FQNEAQ. Trimming pared 1 base from V and 2 bases from J, leaving 9 bases between. There are 16 residues in the CDR3. The CDR3 nucleotides are TGTGCCAGCAGCTTAGGGGGGGGCGCTGGGGCCAACGTCCTGACTTTC. Encoded protein: CASSLGGGAGANVLTF.

This sequence joins TRBV5-1 and TRBJ2-7, with TRBD2 matching over 9 bases. The germline V gene has CDR1 SGHRS and CDR2 YFSETQ. The CDR3 spans 14 residues. The J segment lost 2 bases and the V segment lost 5 bases, leaving 5 bases of the junction unmatched. This CDR3 is CASRPTSGPYEQYF. The CDR3 bases are TGCGCCAGCAGGCCGACTAGCGGACCCTACGAGCAGTACTTC.

V is TRBV2 and J is TRBJ2-7; D is perhaps TRBD1 (7 bases). V was cut by 7 bases and J by 1 base, with 14 bases left in between. Germline values: CDR1 SNHLY, CDR2 FYNNEI. CDR3 length: 14 amino acids. CDR3 nucleotide sequence: TGTGCCAGCATCAGATCAGGGGGGTCCTACGAGCAGTACTTC. It translates to CASIRSGGSYEQYF. Variable domain in full (rest from reference TRBV2 and TRBJ2-7): EPEVTQTPSHQVTQMGQEVILRCVPISNHLYFYWYRQILGQKVEFLVSFYNNEISEKSEIFDDQFSVERPDGSNFTLKIRSTKLEDSAMYFCASIRSGGSYEQYFGPGTRLTVT.

V gene TRBV9 combines with J gene TRBJ1-1; no definite D call. The V and J ends lost 4 bases and 5 bases respectively, with 15 bases between them. CDR3 length: 14 residues. Looked up from germline, CDR1 is SGDLS and CDR2 is YYNGEE. The CDR3 region has the DNA TGTGCCAGCAGCCCCCGACCCGGGTGGACTGAAGCTTTCTTT. Amino acid sequence: CASSPRPGWTEAFF.

This sequence joins TRBV6-5 and TRBJ1-2; 7 bases line up with TRBD1. CDR1 is MNHEY and CDR2 is SVGAGI in the germline V gene. V shed 8 bases and J 4 bases; nucleotides not matched to a gene: 10. CDR3 size: 14 residues. CDR3: CASFTYDRAYGYTF. Written as DNA, the CDR3 is TGTGCCAGCTTTACGTATGACAGGGCCTATGGCTACACCTTC.

The V and J genes are TRBV15 and TRBJ1-5, with TRBD1 identical over 8 bases. The germline V gene has CDR1 LNHNV and CDR2 YYDKDF (reference sequence). The CDR3 has 17 residues. The V segment lost 5 bases and the J segment 0 bases; nucleotides outside the gene matches: 9. Here the CDR3 DNA reads TGTGCCACCAGCGCCGGGACAGGACTTGGTAGCAATCAGCCCCAGCATTTT. Its protein product is CATSAGTGLGSNQPQHF. Looking up the rest from reference TRBV15 and TRBJ1-5 gives the full variable domain: DAMVIQNPRYQVTQFGKPVTLSCSQTLNHNVMYWYQQKSSQAPKLLFHYYDKDFNNEADTPDNFQSRRPNTSFCFLDIRSPGLGDTAMYLCATSAGTGLGSNQPQHFGDGTRLSIL.

The table lists this clone with a few counts. V and J are TRBV27 and TRBJ1-6, with D tentatively TRBD1 (5 bases). Germline values: CDR1 MNHEY, CDR2 SMNVEV (reference sequence). This CDR3 contains 16 residues. V lost 2 bases, J lost 5 bases, and 13 bases lay in between. This chain's CDR3 is CASSLTPGLDNSPLHF. The DNA of the CDR3 is TGTGCCAGCAGTTTAACCCCGGGACTGGATAATTCACCCCTCCACTTT.

V and J are TRBV5-1 and TRBJ1-1; D gene uncertain. V was clipped by 0 bases and J by 5 bases, with 8 bases between them. CDR3 size: 13 residues. In germline, CDR1 is SGHRS, CDR2 YFSETQ. CDR3 protein: CASSLVSQTEAFF. Here the CDR3 DNA reads TGCGCCAGCAGCTTGGTATCCCAGACTGAAGCTTTCTTT.

V usage is TRBV7-3 and J usage is TRBJ2-2; the match to TRBD2 covers 8 bases. CDR1 and CDR2 from the germline V gene are SGHTA and FQGTGA. The J segment lost 8 bases and the V segment lost 5 bases, leaving 10 bases of the junction unmatched. CDR3 length: 15 amino acids. The CDR3 nucleotides are TGTGCCAGCAGCCCCTCAAGAGCGGGGGCAGGGGAGCTGTTTTTT. Its protein is CASSPSRAGAGELFF.

The J gene is TRBJ1-3, the V gene TRBV5-6; D is unresolved. The CDR3 totals 14 residues. Germline V lookup: CDR1 SGHDT, CDR2 YYEEEE. V gave up 0 bases and J gave up 4 bases, with 8 bases separating them. The CDR3 sequence is CASSLDRSGNTIYF. CDR3 nucleotides: TGTGCCAGCAGCTTGGATAGATCCGGAAACACCATATATTTT.

This clone was observed a single time. The chain has TRBV28 and TRBJ1-5, with TRBD1 matching 7 bases. This CDR3 is built from 16 residues. Germline V gene lookup returns CDR1 MDHEN and CDR2 SYDVKM. V shed 6 bases and J 6 bases; nucleotides not matched to a gene: 14. The CDR3: CASRGGSLLSGQPQHF. In DNA form, the CDR3 reads TGTGCCAGCAGAGGGGGCAGTCTCCTATCGGGTCAGCCCCAGCATTTT.

The rearrangement joins TRBV5-1 to TRBJ2-2, with TRBD1 as a possible D gene (6 bases). This CDR3 has 14 residues. Deletions cut 4 bases from V and 2 bases from J, with 9 bases between. CDR1 is SGHRS, CDR2 YFSETQ, per germline. The CDR3 loop is CASSTGQNTGELFF. CDR3 coding DNA: TGCGCCAGCAGCACGGGACAAAACACCGGGGAGCTGTTTTTT.

The rearrangement links TRBV27 to TRBJ2-7; 7 bases map to TRBD1. V was pared by 4 bases and J by 2 bases, with 11 bases of the junction left unmatched. The V gene's germline CDR1 is MNHEY and CDR2 SMNVEV (reference sequence). This CDR3 comprises 16 residues. The CDR3 DNA sequence: TGTGCCAGCAGTTCACAGGGGACAGTCTCCGCCTACGAGCAGTACTTC. This sequence encodes CASSSQGTVSAYEQYF.

The chain carries TRBV28 and TRBJ1-1, with a weak D call TRBD1 (5 bases). The germline V gene encodes CDR1 MDHEN and CDR2 SYDVKM. The V gene lost 8 bases and the J gene lost 3 bases, with 16 bases spanning the gap. The CDR3 consists of 14 residues. CDR3 sequence (DNA): TGTGCCAGCTCCTCGGGGGGAGAATACACTGAAGCTTTCTTT. Translated, it gives CASSSGGEYTEAFF.

This chain joins TRBV13 and TRBJ2-7; the match to TRBD1 covers 12 bases. After removal of 4 bases from V and 2 bases from J, the junction contained 9 bases not matched to a gene. Germline CDR1 is PRHDT and CDR2 is FYEKMQ (reference sequence). There are 17 residues in the CDR3. The CDR3 DNA sequence: TGTGCCAGCAGCTCTCACCGGGACAGGGGGCAGGCCTACGAGCAGTACTTC. Translation: CASSSHRDRGQAYEQYF.

V gene TRBV4-2 combines with J gene TRBJ1-3; D is perhaps TRBD1 (5 bases). Germline V gives CDR1 LGHNA, CDR2 YNFKEQ. Trimming took 1 base from V and 6 from J, leaving 13 bases between them. The CDR3 spans 15 residues. DNA for the CDR3: TGTGCCAGCAGCCAAGGCCAGGGAAAAGAAAACACCATATATTTT. Translation gives CASSQGQGKENTIYF.

The chain uses TRBV5-6 and TRBJ2-3; 10 bases are shared with TRBD2. Germline V CDR1 and CDR2: SGHDT, YYEEEE. Unmatched junction bases numbered 0, after V lost 1 base and J lost 4 bases. This CDR3 contains 14 residues. The CDR3 DNA sequence: TGTGCCAGCAGCTTGACTAGCGGGGCAGATACGCAGTATTTT. Translated: CASSLTSGADTQYF.

The chain joins TRBV6-6 to TRBJ1-3; D not certain. Trimming shortened V by 2 bases and J by 2 bases, and 13 bases separated the two germline ends. The CDR3 extends over 16 amino acids. Germline loops: CDR1 MNHNY, CDR2 SVGAGI (reference sequence). For the CDR3, the DNA is TGTGCCAGCAGTTACCGCTCTGCTGAGACTGGAAACACCATATATTTT. This translates into CASSYRSAETGNTIYF.

V and J are TRBV7-2 and TRBJ2-3; D call uncertain. Trimming shortened V by 6 bases and J by 8 bases, and 12 bases separated the two germline ends. This CDR3 has 12 amino acids. The germline gives CDR1 SGHTA, CDR2 FQGNSA. CDR3 sequence (DNA): TGTGCCAGCAGTCACCCCGTGCGTACGCAGTATTTT. Its translation: CASSHPVRTQYF.

This clone was counted a single time. This chain uses TRBV5-1 with TRBJ2-7; maybe TRBD1 (6 bases). CDR3 length: 14 amino acids. Per the germline V gene, CDR1 is SGHRS and CDR2 is YFSETQ. Trimming took 3 bases from V and 3 from J, leaving 13 bases between them. The CDR3 loop is CASSYIQGDYEQYF. CDR3 in DNA: TGCGCCAGCAGCTATATACAGGGAGACTACGAGCAGTACTTC.

This chain links TRBV5-1 with TRBJ1-1; D call uncertain. V shed 2 bases and J shed 4 bases, with 12 bases lying between them. Germline V gene lookup returns CDR1 SGHRS and CDR2 YFSETQ. The CDR3 sequence is 14 residues long. DNA of the CDR3: TGCGCCAGCAGCTTCGGAGACTACATCACTGAAGCTTTCTTT. Amino acid sequence: CASSFGDYITEAFF.

The chain uses TRBV15 and TRBJ1-6; 7 bases map to TRBD1. V was pared by 0 bases and J by 10 bases, with 6 bases of the junction left unmatched. Germline lookup yields CDR1 LNHNV and CDR2 YYDKDF (reference sequence). The CDR3 contains 15 residues. CDR3 residues: CATSREEGARSPLHF. The CDR3 DNA sequence: TGTGCCACCAGCAGAGAGGAGGGGGCGCGATCACCCCTCCACTTT.

The chain recombines TRBV9 with TRBJ2-3; D unclear. Trimming shortened V by 4 bases and J by 5 bases, and 11 bases separated the two germline ends. The CDR3 is 13 amino acids. Germline CDR1 SGDLS, CDR2 YYNGEE. The CDR3 spells CASSPRGRDTQYF. In DNA, the CDR3 is TGTGCCAGCAGCCCCCGCGGTCGAGATACGCAGTATTTT.

The rearrangement links TRBV27 to TRBJ2-1; 7 positions match TRBD2. Looked up from germline, CDR1 is MNHEY and CDR2 is SMNVEV (reference sequence). The CDR3 totals 16 residues. Trimming cost V 4 bases and J 4 bases; bases outside gene matches: 10. The chain's CDR3 is CASSSSAGETYNEQFF. For the CDR3, the DNA is TGTGCCAGCAGTTCGTCGGCGGGGGAAACGTACAATGAGCAGTTCTTC.

The J gene is TRBJ2-2, the V gene TRBV19; the D gene is possibly TRBD2 (6 bases). The CDR3 is 13 residues long. The germline gives CDR1 LNHDA, CDR2 SQIVND (reference sequence). The V end was cut by 3 bases, the J end by 4 bases, with 6 bases between. CDR3 protein: CASSMRGTGELFF. CDR3 nucleotide sequence: TGTGCCAGTAGTATGCGGGGCACCGGGGAGCTGTTTTTT. Supplemented by reference TRBV19 and TRBJ2-2, the full variable domain reads DGGITQSPKYLFRKEGQNVTLSCEQNLNHDAMYWYRQDPGQGLRLIYYSQIVNDFQKGDIAEGYSVSREKKESFPLTVTSAQKNPTAFYLCASSMRGTGELFFGEGSRLTVL.

The chain uses TRBV2 and TRBJ2-7; maybe TRBD1 (5 bases). V lost 7 bases and J lost 2, with 9 bases in between. This CDR3 spans 12 amino acids. CDR1 is SNHLY and CDR2 is FYNNEI in the germline V gene. DNA of the CDR3: TGTGCCAGCAACGACAGACCCTACGAGCAGTACTTC. This sequence encodes CASNDRPYEQYF.

As concerns this clone: At the DNA level, this CDR3 is encoded by other sequences in the same sample as well. J is TRBJ1-5 and V is TRBV5-1, with TRBD1 identical over 10 bases. J gave up 7 bases and V 4 bases, and 8 bases lay outside the gene matches. Germline CDR1 SGHRS, CDR2 YFSETQ. This CDR3 is 15 amino acids long. The CDR3 loop reads CASSAGTGVGQPQHF. The CDR3, as DNA: TGCGCCAGCAGCGCCGGGACAGGGGTCGGCCAGCCCCAGCATTTT.